This T cell receptor beta chain comes out of a study of blood T cells in healthy people across ages. At least ten counts were recorded for this clonotype. The antigen is undetermined. From germline, CDR1 is MDHEN and CDR2 SYDVKM. V was pared by 2 bases and J by 0 bases, with 17 bases of the junction left unmatched. The CDR3 has 21 residues. A second about 6 to 11 cycle PCR used barcoded and J-beta primers. Using its own MiXCR run on the 5' RACE reads, TCRdb lists one record per CDR3 protein. The sample has roughly 800,000 distinct CDR3 sequences; around a quarter are singletons. General study findings and limits: There was a strong correlation between TCR beta diversity and naive T cell percentage.

The same data also contributed to another study, on T cells of mothers and their children.

The rearrangement uses TRBV28 and TRBJ2-4; 9 positions match TRBD2. This TCR came from a boy younger than 18 in good health. The specimen sequenced was blood. Written as DNA, the CDR3 is TGTGCCAGCAGTTTAGTTAGTGCGGGTAGCGGGAGACTCCTAGCCAAAAACATTCAGTACTTC. The encoded protein is CASSLVSAGSGRLLAKNIQYF.